A single sample is the source of the 17 T cell receptor beta chains below, sequenced in a study of blood T cell repertoires in COVID-19. Produced via immunoSEQ multiplex PCR; TCRdb's table is partial and in-frame only. The sample has approximately 400,000 clones; roughly nine tenths are singletons. The sequencing sample was made of PBMCs or T cells enriched from blood (not recorded which). The receptors were gathered from a woman in her thirties or forties who had been exposed to COVID-19.

The chain joins TRBV29-1 to TRBJ2-1; 10 bases are shared with TRBD2. Germline CDR1 reads SQVTM; CDR2 reads ANQGSEA. This CDR3 region has 14 residues. The trim removed 7 bases at V and 5 bases at J, leaving 8 bases unmatched. The CDR3 DNA follows: TGCAGCGGTGGACCTAGCGGGAGTCACAATGAGCAGTTCTTC. This gives the protein CSGGPSGSHNEQFF.

The CDR3 bases are TGTGCCAGCAGCCCGCGGGGACCCAGAACGGAGACCCAGTACTTC. Protein: CASSPRGPRTETQYF. This sequence joins TRBV11-3 and TRBJ2-5, with D perhaps TRBD2 (6 bases). Germline CDR1 is SGHNT and CDR2 is YENEEA. The CDR3 runs 15 residues. V dropped 5 bases and J dropped 5 bases, with 18 bases sitting between them.

V gene TRBV12-3 or TRBV12-4 combines with J gene TRBJ1-2; D uncertain. The CDR3 contains 11 residues. V shed 5 bases and J shed 5 bases, with 6 bases lying between them. The CDR3 here is CASSMLYGYTF. CDR3 bases: TGTGCCAGCAGTATGCTATATGGCTACACCTTC.

J is TRBJ2-3 and V is TRBV20-1, with D tentatively TRBD1 (5 bases). CDR3 length equals 14 residues. Looked up from germline, CDR1 is DFQATT and CDR2 is SNEGSKA (reference sequence). The ends were cut back, 3 bases at V and 1 base at J, with 11 bases in the middle. CDR3 sequence: CSASVVQGTDTQYF. CDR3 nucleotides: TGCAGTGCTAGTGTGGTACAGGGCACAGATACGCAGTATTTT.

This clone was detected only once. The chain is built from TRBV5-8 and TRBJ2-1; unclear D gene. Germline-derived CDR1 and CDR2 are SGHTS and YDEGEE. The CDR3 spans 15 residues. The V end lost 0 bases, the J end lost 8 bases, and 15 bases lay between the germline ends. Here the CDR3 DNA reads TGTGCCAGCAGCTTGGAAGGCGGTCTGGCGGATGAGCAGTTCTTC. Its translation: CASSLEGGLADEQFF. The whole variable domain, remainder taken from reference TRBV5-8 and TRBJ2-1, is EAGVTQSPTHLIKTRGQQATLRCSPISGHTSVYWYQQALGLGLQFLLWYDEGEERNRGNFPPRFSGRQFPNYSSELNVNALELEDSALYLCASSLEGGLADEQFFGPGTRLTVL.

V gene TRBV7-9 combines with J gene TRBJ1-1, with 8 bases fitting TRBD1. The ends lost 5 bases at V and 4 bases at J; junction bases unmatched: 9. CDR1 and CDR2 (germline): SEHNR, FQNEAQ (reference sequence). This CDR3 has 15 amino acids. Written as DNA, the CDR3 is TGTGCCAGCAGCCCTTTTCAGGGGGCGAGCACTGAAGCTTTCTTT. This codes for CASSPFQGASTEAFF.

The V and J genes are TRBV11-3 and TRBJ2-7; 10 nucleotides match TRBD1. The J segment lost 6 bases and the V segment lost 5 bases, leaving 7 bases of the junction unmatched. Germline values: CDR1 SGHNT, CDR2 YENEEA. CDR3 length: 14 residues. The CDR3 DNA sequence: TGTGCCAGCAGCATGGACAGGGGGTTCGGCGAGCAGTACTTC. Translating gives CASSMDRGFGEQYF.

This chain joins TRBV6-5 and TRBJ2-2; D may be TRBD2 (7 bases). The CDR3 is 15 amino acids. Trimming shortened V by 4 bases and J by 3 bases, and 12 bases separated the two germline ends. In germline, CDR1 is MNHEY, CDR2 SVGAGI. This CDR3 is CASSSGGGHTGELFF. For the CDR3, the DNA is TGTGCCAGCAGTTCTGGGGGGGGCCACACCGGGGAGCTGTTTTTT.

The chain uses TRBV21-1 and TRBJ2-7; TRBD2 is the table's D call and was not checked against the DNA. TRBV21-1 is a known pseudogene. CDR3 size: 20 residues. CDR3 coding DNA: TGTGCCAGCAGCACCCGGGGACTAGCGGGAGGAGATAAGAGCTCCTACGAGCAGTACTTC. This codes for CASSTRGLAGGDKSSYEQYF.

The chain joins TRBV3-1 (or the pseudogene TRBV3-2) to TRBJ1-2; 7 bases match TRBD1. The CDR3 runs 15 residues. Germline values: CDR1 LGHDT, CDR2 YNNKEL (reference sequence). With 2 bases clipped from V and 1 base from J, the junction kept 4 bases outside the gene matches. The CDR3 protein is CASSQNPGGNYGYTF. The CDR3 region has the DNA TGTGCCAGCAGCCAAAATCCAGGGGGTAACTATGGCTACACCTTC.

The rearrangement joins TRBV5-1 to TRBJ2-1; weak D call: TRBD2 (6 bases). The ends were cut back, 3 bases at V and 5 bases at J, with 12 bases in the middle. The CDR3 runs to 14 residues. CDR1 and CDR2 from the germline V gene are SGHRS and YFSETQ. CDR3 sequence reads: CASSSWTTHNEQFF. The CDR3 nucleotides read TGCGCCAGCAGCTCTTGGACTACACACAATGAGCAGTTCTTC.

CDR3 nucleotides: TGTGCCAGTAGTATAACCACACGTAAAGGACAGCCCTCCCAAGCTAACTATGGCTACACCTTC. Amino acids: CASSITTRKGQPSQANYGYTF. V and J are TRBV19 and TRBJ1-2, with D possibly TRBD1 on 6 matching bases. Germline V lookup: CDR1 LNHDA, CDR2 SQIVND (reference sequence). The CDR3 has 21 residues. Trimming took off 2 bases at V and 0 bases at J, with 28 bases between the two ends. Full variable domain (remainder filled in from reference TRBV19 and TRBJ1-2): DGGITQSPKYLFRKEGQNVTLSCEQNLNHDAMYWYRQDPGQGLRLIYYSQIVNDFQKGDIAEGYSVSREKKESFPLTVTSAQKNPTAFYLCASSITTRKGQPSQANYGYTFGSGTRLTVV.

About this clone: The same CDR3 arises from other DNA sequences in this sample as well. The chain employs TRBV27 and TRBJ1-1; D is possibly TRBD1 (5 bases). Germline CDR1 MNHEY, CDR2 SMNVEV (reference sequence). V was pared by 3 bases and J by 1 base, with 9 bases between. This CDR3 spans 14 amino acids. The CDR3 is CASSFRGANTEAFF. As DNA, the CDR3 is TGTGCCAGCAGTTTTAGGGGCGCGAACACTGAAGCTTTCTTT.

This chain joins TRBV18 and TRBJ2-2; a possible D gene is TRBD2 (5 bases). Trimming removed 1 base from V and 1 base from J, with 10 bases in between. The CDR3 is 16 amino acids. Germline values: CDR1 KGHSH, CDR2 LQKENI. The CDR3 nucleotides read TGTGCCAGCTCACCACGTGGAGGCCTGAACACCGGGGAGCTGTTTTTT. It specifies CASSPRGGLNTGELFF. Complete variable domain (other parts from reference TRBV18 and TRBJ2-2): NAGVMQNPRHLVRRRGQEARLRCSPMKGHSHVYWYRQLPEEGLKFMVYLQKENIIDESGMPKERFSAEFPKEGPSILRIQQVVRGDSAAYFCASSPRGGLNTGELFFGEGSRLTVL.

The chain couples TRBV7-3 to TRBJ1-2; 7 positions match TRBD1. The germline gives CDR1 SGHTA, CDR2 FQGTGA. The CDR3 sequence is 15 residues long. V gave up 1 base and J gave up 4 bases; unmatched junction bases: 6. CDR3 bases: TGTGCCAGCAGCTTAAAAGGGGGCGCAGGCTATGGCTACACCTTC. Its protein is CASSLKGGAGYGYTF.

The V and J genes are TRBV30 and TRBJ1-1, with TRBD1 matching over 11 bases. The CDR3 is 16 residues long. Trimming took 3 bases from V and 3 from J; bases not matched to a gene: 9. Germline CDR1 and CDR2: GTSNPN and SVGIG (reference sequence). CDR3 protein: CAWSRGQGAYHTEAFF. CDR3 nucleotides: TGTGCCTGGAGCCGAGGACAGGGGGCCTACCACACTGAAGCTTTCTTT.

The J gene is TRBJ2-5, the V gene TRBV2; 7 positions agree with TRBD2. Unmatched junction bases numbered 7, after V lost 5 bases and J lost 4 bases. The germline CDR1 and CDR2 sequences are SNHLY and FYNNEI. The CDR3 length is 14 residues. CDR3 sequence (DNA): TGTGCCAGCAGTCCGGGGACTACCAGAGAGACCCAGTACTTC. Translation: CASSPGTTRETQYF.